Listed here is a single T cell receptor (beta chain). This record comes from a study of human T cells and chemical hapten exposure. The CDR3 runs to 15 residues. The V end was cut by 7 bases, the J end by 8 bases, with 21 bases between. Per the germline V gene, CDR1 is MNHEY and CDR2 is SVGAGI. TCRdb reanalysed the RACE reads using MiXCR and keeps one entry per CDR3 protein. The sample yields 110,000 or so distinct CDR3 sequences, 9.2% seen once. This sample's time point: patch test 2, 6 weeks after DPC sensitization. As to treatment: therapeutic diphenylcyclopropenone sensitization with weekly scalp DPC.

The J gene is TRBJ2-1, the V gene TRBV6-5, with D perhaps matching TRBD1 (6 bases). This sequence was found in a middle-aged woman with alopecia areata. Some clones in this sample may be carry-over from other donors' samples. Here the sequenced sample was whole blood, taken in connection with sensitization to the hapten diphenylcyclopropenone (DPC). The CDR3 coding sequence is TGTGCCAGCAAGCTACAGGGTTCCCTATGGGATGAGCAGTTCTTC. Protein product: CASKLQGSLWDEQFF.